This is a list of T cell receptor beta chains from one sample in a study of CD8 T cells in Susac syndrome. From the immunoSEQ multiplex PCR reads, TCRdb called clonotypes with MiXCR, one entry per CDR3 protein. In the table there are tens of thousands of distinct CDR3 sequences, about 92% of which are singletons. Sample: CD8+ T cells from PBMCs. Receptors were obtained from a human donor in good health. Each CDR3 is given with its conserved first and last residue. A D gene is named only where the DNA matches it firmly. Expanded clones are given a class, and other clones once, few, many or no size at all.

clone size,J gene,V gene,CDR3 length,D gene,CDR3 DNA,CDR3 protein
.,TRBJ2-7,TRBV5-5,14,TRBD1,TGTGCCAGCAGTTCGACAGGGGAATTCTACGAGCAGTACTTC,CASSSTGEFYEQYF
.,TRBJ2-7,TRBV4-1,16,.,TGCGCCAGCAGCCATCCCCGGGACACCTTATGGTACGAGCAGTACTTC,CASSHPRDTLWYEQYF
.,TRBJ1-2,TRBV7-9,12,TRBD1,TGTGCCAGCAGCCCAGGGACAGGCGGCTACACCTTC,CASSPGTGGYTF
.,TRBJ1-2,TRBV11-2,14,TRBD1,TGTGCCAGCAGCTCCCCGGACAGGGGGAATGGCTACACCTTC,CASSSPDRGNGYTF
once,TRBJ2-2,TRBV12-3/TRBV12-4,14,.,TGTGCCAGCAGCCGGGGACTCTACACCGGGGAGCTGTTTTTT,CASSRGLYTGELFF
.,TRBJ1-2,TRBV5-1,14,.,TGCGCCAGCAGCGTTGCCGGGACTTCCTATGGCTACACCTTC,CASSVAGTSYGYTF
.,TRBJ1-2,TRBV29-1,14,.,TGCAGCGTTGAAGGGATTTCGGCTAACTATGGCTACACCTTC,CSVEGISANYGYTF
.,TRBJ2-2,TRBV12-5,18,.,TGTGCTAGTGGTTTCCTCCTGGACAGAACTTCGAACACCGGGGAGCTGTTTTTT,CASGFLLDRTSNTGELFF
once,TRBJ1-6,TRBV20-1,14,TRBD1,TGCAGTGCTAGAGCGGGACAGGAGGGCTCACCCCTCCACTTT,CSARAGQEGSPLHF
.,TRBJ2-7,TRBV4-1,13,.,TGCGCCAGCAGCCAGCAGGAAGCCTACGAGCAGTACTTC,CASSQQEAYEQYF
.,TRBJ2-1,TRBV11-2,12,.,TGTGCCAGCAGCTCCAGACACAATGAGCAGTTCTTC,CASSSRHNEQFF